Described below is a single T cell receptor (beta chain) sequence and its context. Its cognate antigen has yet to be identified. The record has no base qualities; no much larger clone is one base away. These data originate in a study of blood T cells in healthy people across ages (dated by TCRdb to 2013 to 2016). For the wider study: In model experiments, template switching captured roughly one uniquely barcoded TCR beta cDNA molecule for every two T cells. To track age-related changes in TCR beta repertoire diversity, the study relied on deep sequencing normalized with unique cDNA molecular identifiers. The donors were divided into four age groups: young (average approximately 17 years), middle-aged (under 40), aged (approximately 59) and long-lived (about 90). Using the same blood draw, the study looked at two additional independent replicas of 1 million unique cDNA reads for two donors, one aged 18 to 30 and the other aged 80 or older. Results the study describes overall, beyond this receptor: Observed TCR beta diversity correlated strongly with the percentage of naive T cells measured by flow cytometry. Donor CMV infection status was unknown, potentially confounding age-related changes in expanded clonotypes. Observed TCR beta diversity per million T cells fell roughly linearly with age, and a significant reduction was already apparent by age roughly 41. Estimates of total diversity based on one million sequenced T cells were regarded as lower bounds and as underestimates. Conclusive comparison of naive and antigen-experienced compartments was prevented by the profiling of bulk unsorted PBMCs. The long-lived group showed more naive CD4+ T cells, fewer expanded clones and increased TCR diversity than the aged group, suggesting age selection.

Donors were a few dozen systemically healthy Caucasian individuals from Russia aged roughly 6 to 95 years. Each donor gave 8 to 10 milliliters of peripheral blood, drawn into EDTA-treated Vacutainer tubes. Ficoll-Paque density-gradient centrifugation was used to isolate PBMCs, with at least 6.5 million obtained per sample. Total RNA was extracted from PBMCs with Trizol reagent, with at least 6 micrograms obtained per sample. For every donor, flow cytometry on a PBMC aliquot measured the percentage of naive CD45RAhigh/CD27high T cells. The library was built by means of 5' RACE. The instrument was an Illumina HiSeq 2500. A second PCR of roughly 7 to 11 cycles was performed with a sample-barcoded 5' primer and a J-beta primer mix. A template-switch 5' adaptor carrying 12 random nucleotides introduced a unique molecular identifier onto each TCR beta cDNA molecule. At least 2.5 million CDR3-containing paired-end reads were obtained from each sample. First-strand cDNA was synthesized from all RNA with the Mint cDNA synthesis kit, primed by a TRBC-specific oligonucleotide. Following uracil-DNA glycosylase treatment, a first 18-cycle PCR with universal primers M1SS and BC2_uni_R was performed on all cDNA. The original methods were these. For normalization, 1 million high-quality reads were randomly selected from each sample, with every read carrying a distinct molecular identifier. Instead of being binned into consensus sequences, reads that shared molecular identifiers were thrown out. MiTCR, set to a Q25 quality threshold and the strictest error-elimination algorithm, was used for CDR3 identification, clonotype clustering and error correction. Lower-bound total TCR beta diversity was estimated with a nonparametric unseen species model using Euler transformation. TCRdb trimmed the raw reads at Q25, called clones with MiXCR and kept productive beta chains. One record per CDR3 amino acid sequence lists the most common genes and DNA. TCRdb assigned the V and J calls; the authors' analysis was not used. This sample lists 750,000 to 950,000 distinct CDR3 sequences; about 28% were detected once. Of the sample, roughly a tenth falls within the top ten clones.

The CDR3, from cysteine to phenylalanine, totals 13 residues. Of the read, only the CDR3 DNA is kept; its 39 bases are in frame from base 1. The germline V gene (reference sequence) gives CDR1 as MNHEY and CDR2 as SMNVEV. V is reduced by 5 bases and J by 5 bases, leaving a spacing of 12 bases between them. The data were also submitted as part of a second study, on T cells of mothers and their children. The second study, in turn, reports: Nine systemically healthy Caucasian individuals served as donors, namely three mothers together with their six children. cDNA synthesis used all of the extracted RNA, with around 1.5 ug of RNA in each 15 ul reaction. In the second PCR, the M1S primer added sample barcodes and 2-4 random nucleotides. Each mother yielded over 9 million TCR beta CDR3 reads and each child 3 million or so reads. Thymic selection similarly shapes TCR recombination output in related and unrelated pairs, with minor effect from inherited differences. Related mother-child pairs always showed normalized repertoire overlap that was slightly higher than in unrelated mother-child pairs, though the difference was never significant. With a sensitivity of approximately 92 clones per million clonotypes, no persistent microchimeric T cell clones were detected. The study used deep NGS to compare TCR beta repertoires of mothers and children, seeking features distinguishing related mother-child pairs from unrelated individuals. On average, the children were approximately 11 +/- 4 years old, while the mothers were around 40 +/- 4 years old. Libraries were sequenced on Illumina HiSeq 2000 with 100+100 nt paired-end reads after adapter ligation with NEBNext reagents. To prevent cross-contamination, the mother and child libraries were prepared a month apart and were sequenced in separate runs. Each donor had between about 450,000 and 2,200,000 distinct TCR beta clonotypes identified. Naive TCR beta clonotypes were estimated from low-frequency clonotypes matched to each donor's FACS-determined naive share, without sorting.

Recombination joined TRBV27 with TRBJ2-5; the D gene lacks a confident call. Sequencing was carried out using blood. This clonotype originated in a woman between 40 and 55 years old in good health. DNA sequence: TGTGCCAGCAGTGGGCCCAGACTGGAGACCCAGTACTTC. It codes for CASSGPRLETQYF.